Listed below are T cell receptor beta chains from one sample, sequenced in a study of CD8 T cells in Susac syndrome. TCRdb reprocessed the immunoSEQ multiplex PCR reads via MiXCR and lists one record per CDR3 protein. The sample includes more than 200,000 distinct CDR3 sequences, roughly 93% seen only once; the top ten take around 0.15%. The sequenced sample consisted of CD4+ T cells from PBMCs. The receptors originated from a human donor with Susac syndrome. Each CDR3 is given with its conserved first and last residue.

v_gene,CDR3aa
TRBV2,CASTLGGSIGTQYF
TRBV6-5,CASSYTPTGRIMNTEAFF
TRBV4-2,CASSQDGQDQPQHF
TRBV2,CAGGAQGKTQYF
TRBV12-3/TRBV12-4,CASSRGARGAINQPQHF
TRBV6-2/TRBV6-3,CASRTGGPQHF
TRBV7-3,CASSLDLGGTEAFF
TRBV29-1,CSVEDNPLETQYF
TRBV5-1,CASRPNRYEQYF
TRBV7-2,CASSLDSNPTDTQYF
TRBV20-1,CSASRRGQTEAFF
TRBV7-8,CASSNGQIYEQYF
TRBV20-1,CSAISGNQETQYF
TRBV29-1,CSVAPRLAGGAGANVLTF
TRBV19,CASNPRLAANTGELFF
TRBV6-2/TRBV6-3,CASSSHRDRDGYTF
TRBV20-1,CSAKSGGLDTQYF
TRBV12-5,CASGPGTPSNQPQHF